This TCR beta chain was identified in a study of blood T cells in healthy people across ages. Collection of about 9.4 milliliters of peripheral blood was performed for each donor. Primed by a sample-barcoded 5' primer and a J-beta primer mix, a second PCR proceeded for about 7 to 11 cycles. MiXCR, applied by TCRdb to the 5' RACE reads, yields one record per CDR3 protein. The sample shows under 1,000,000 distinct CDR3 sequences, around 50% of them seen only once. Germline CDR1 SGHDT, CDR2 YYEEEE. The CDR3 sequence is 15 residues long. V lost 1 base to trimming and J lost 3 bases, with 14 bases between them. This clonotype was observed many times.

The clonotype originates from a man older than 75 in good health. What was sequenced was blood. J is TRBJ2-7 and V is TRBV5-6; no clear D gene. CDR3 bases: TGTGCCAGCAGCTTGTTTTCATCAATACTCTACGAGCAGTACTTC. As protein: CASSLFSSILYEQYF.